What follows are 9 T cell receptor beta chains derived from one specimen sequenced in a study of OX40 agonist ivuxolimab in advanced cancers. This table comes from immunoSEQ multiplex PCR, and its TCRdb copy is limited to in-frame clones, with some not included. Of roughly 34,000 clones in the sample, about 76% are singletons; the top ten hold roughly 19%. The sequencing used CD4+ or CD8+ T cells sorted from blood, collected in a trial of the OX40 agonist ivuxolimab. The receptor source for this set is an adult with an advanced solid tumor such as melanoma, head and neck, liver or kidney cancer.

This clone came up a few times. DNA of the CDR3: TGTGCCAGCAGTCTGAGTAGTCGCACTGAAGCTTTCTTT. It yields the protein CASSLSSRTEAFF. The chain uses TRBV6-5 and TRBJ1-1, with D unresolved. The length of the CDR3 is 13 residues. The ends were cut back, 5 bases at V and 4 bases at J, with 11 bases in the middle. CDR1 is MNHEY, CDR2 SVGAGI, per germline.

The chain employs TRBV5-1 and TRBJ1-2, with D maybe TRBD1 (6 bases). V lost 3 bases, J lost 8 bases, and 17 bases lay in between. The CDR3 spans 14 residues. CDR1 is SGHRS, CDR2 YFSETQ, per germline. CDR3 DNA sequence: TGCGCCAGCAGCTGGGACTCAGGGGCTTTAGGCTACACCTTC. It translates to CASSWDSGALGYTF.

This clone was picked up one time. This chain joins TRBV5-1 and TRBJ2-7; TRBD2 agrees at 7 bases. V shed 0 bases and J 2 bases; nucleotides not matched to a gene: 5. The CDR3 extends over 15 amino acids. The germline V gene has CDR1 SGHRS and CDR2 YFSETQ. The CDR3 coding sequence is TGCGCCAGCAGCTTGGGAAGCGGGGCCCCCTACGAGCAGTACTTC. It codes for CASSLGSGAPYEQYF.

V gene TRBV27 combines with J gene TRBJ2-1, with TRBD1 matching 9 bases. Germline assignment: CDR1 MNHEY and CDR2 SMNVEV (reference sequence). The CDR3 runs to 15 residues. Losses at the gene ends were 3 bases for V and 5 bases for J; bases not matched to a gene: 5. CDR3 in amino acids: CASSLGQGRNNEQFF. Here the CDR3 DNA reads TGTGCCAGCAGTTTGGGACAGGGAAGGAACAATGAGCAGTTCTTC.

The chain joins TRBV5-1 to TRBJ1-2; TRBD1 is a possible D gene (6 bases). The CDR3 spans 12 residues. V dropped 0 bases and J dropped 8 bases, with 8 bases sitting between them. Germline V gene data show CDR1 as SGHRS and CDR2 as YFSETQ. CDR3 region: CASSLEGDGYTF. CDR3 bases: TGCGCCAGCAGCTTGGAGGGGGACGGCTACACCTTC.

This clone was seen only a few times. This chain joins TRBV6-5 and TRBJ1-2; D remains ambiguous. The CDR3 runs to 13 residues. With 5 bases removed from V and 1 base from J, the gap between germline ends came to 8 bases. Germline CDR1 is MNHEY and CDR2 is SVGAGI. The CDR3 DNA reads as TGTGCCAGCAGTCTGCTTCTTAACTATGGCTACACCTTC. Protein: CASSLLLNYGYTF.

The V call is TRBV30, the J call TRBJ1-2; no firm D call. Trimming shortened V by 4 bases and J by 4 bases, and 10 bases separated the two germline ends. Germline assignment: CDR1 GTSNPN and CDR2 SVGIG (reference sequence). This CDR3 contains 12 residues. CDR3 in DNA: TGTGCCTGGAACGGCGGAGGCTATGGCTACACCTTC. Translating gives CAWNGGGYGYTF.

This clone was seen once. The V call is TRBV5-1, the J call TRBJ2-7, with 10 positions matching TRBD1. J gave up 5 bases and V 0 bases, and 11 bases lay outside the gene matches. Germline V gene sequence: CDR1 SGHRS, CDR2 YFSETQ. CDR3 length equals 17 residues. The CDR3 sequence is CASSLALRDRGFNEQYF. CDR3 DNA: TGCGCCAGCAGCTTGGCCCTAAGGGACAGGGGATTTAACGAGCAGTACTTC.

V gene TRBV25-1 combines with J gene TRBJ1-1; the D is unclear. V lost 5 bases to trimming and J lost 4 bases, with 14 bases between them. Germline CDR1 MGHDK, CDR2 SYGVNS. The CDR3 is made up of 14 amino acids. CDR3 in DNA: TGTGCCAGCAGTCCACTCTCTTTGAGCACTGAAGCTTTCTTT. Its protein is CASSPLSLSTEAFF.